A single sample gave rise to the 15 T cell receptor beta chains below, sequenced in a study of T cell repertoires in cytomegalovirus infection. In TCRdb, the reads were re-called with MiXCR into one record per CDR3 protein. The table has approximately 110,000 distinct CDR3 sequences, about 30% seen once; the top ten hold about 40%. For these TCRs, the target antigens are not known. This sample comprised CD8+ T cells from cultured PBMCs, obtained from culture after CMV antigen stimulation. These receptor sequences come from a human donor in good health (CMV status not recorded). Some clones in this sample may be carry-over from other donors' samples.

This clonotype was found many times. The rearrangement joins TRBV7-2 to TRBJ2-3; 11 bases line up with TRBD2. Germline CDR1 SGHTA, CDR2 FQGNSA. V lost 5 bases and J lost 4; bases outside the gene matches: 8. The CDR3 length is 16 residues. As DNA, the CDR3 is TGTGCCAGCAGCCCACGACTAGCGGGGTTACCAGATACGCAGTATTTT. Protein: CASSPRLAGLPDTQYF.

This clonotype was observed many times. The V and J genes are TRBV20-1 and TRBJ1-4; no definite D call. CDR3 length equals 14 residues. V lost 3 bases and J 7 bases, leaving 15 bases between the germline ends. The germline CDR1 and CDR2 sequences are DFQATT and SNEGSKA (reference sequence). This chain's CDR3 is CSARPPPGGEKLFF. CDR3 nucleotides: TGCAGTGCTAGGCCCCCTCCTGGCGGTGAAAAACTGTTTTTT.

This CDR3 reads CASGRGQGFHEQYF. The DNA for the CDR3 is TGTGCCAGTGGCCGCGGACAGGGGTTCCACGAGCAGTACTTC. This chain joins TRBV7-8 and TRBJ2-7; 9 nucleotides agree with TRBD1. The CDR3 runs to 14 residues. CDR1 and CDR2 from the germline V gene are SGHVS and FQNEAQ. Trimming removed 9 bases from V and 5 bases from J; junction bases left unmatched: 11. The full variable domain, rest sourced from reference TRBV7-8 and TRBJ2-7, is GAGVSQSPRYKVAKRGQDVALRCDPISGHVSLFWYQQALGQGPEFLTYFQNEAQLDKSGLPSDRFFAERPEGSVSTLKIQRTQQEDSAVYLCASGRGQGFHEQYFGPGTRLTVT.

V is TRBV7-4 and J is TRBJ2-1; D is ambiguous. V shed 1 base and J shed 0 bases, with 7 bases lying between them. Germline CDR1 and CDR2: SGHVT and SQSDAQ. The CDR3 is made up of 15 amino acids. The CDR3 reads CASSLGFSSYNEQFF. The CDR3 bases are TGTGCCAGCAGCTTAGGCTTTAGCTCCTACAATGAGCAGTTCTTC.

The CDR3 DNA follows: TGTGCCAGCAGACTACGAACCTACGAGCAGTACTTC. Amino acid sequence: CASRLRTYEQYF. The chain carries TRBV12-3 or TRBV12-4 and TRBJ2-7, with unresolved D. The V end lost 6 bases, the J end lost 2 bases, and 8 bases lay between the germline ends. The CDR3 extends over 12 amino acids.

This clonotype was seen only a few times. CDR3 region: CASSQDSVDNSPLHF. The CDR3 coding sequence is TGTGCCAGCAGCCAAGACAGTGTGGATAATTCACCCCTCCACTTT. The chain couples TRBV4-2 to TRBJ1-6; D is unresolved. V shed 0 bases and J shed 5 bases, with 8 bases lying between them. This CDR3 spans 15 amino acids. Germline assignment: CDR1 LGHNA and CDR2 YNFKEQ.

This clonotype was recorded a few times. The chain employs TRBV18 and TRBJ2-5, with 7 bases matching TRBD1. Germline V gives CDR1 KGHSH, CDR2 LQKENI. The CDR3 contains 16 residues. The V segment lost 6 bases and the J segment 2 bases; nucleotides outside the gene matches: 12. The DNA for the CDR3 is TGTGCCAGCTCGTCGCCGGGACAGACTCTACAAGAGACCCAGTACTTC. Its protein is CASSSPGQTLQETQYF.

The CDR3 protein is CASSPNRGTGEDEKLFF. CDR3 in DNA: TGTGCCAGCTCACCCAATCGCGGGACAGGGGAAGATGAAAAACTGTTTTTT. The chain carries TRBV18 and TRBJ1-4, with 10 bases matching TRBD1. The CDR3 contains 17 residues. The junction had 10 bases not matched to a gene; V was cut back by 3 bases and J by 6 bases. CDR1 KGHSH and CDR2 LQKENI come from the germline V gene.

This clonotype was detected many times. This chain uses TRBV7-2 with TRBJ2-5; 7 positions match TRBD1. Germline assignment: CDR1 SGHTA and CDR2 FQGNSA. V gave up 1 base and J gave up 4 bases; unmatched junction bases: 0. The CDR3 loop spans 13 amino acids. The CDR3 nucleotides are TGTGCCAGCAGCTTAGGGGACAGAGAGACCCAGTACTTC. Its translation is CASSLGDRETQYF. Combining the CDR3 with reference TRBV7-2 and TRBJ2-5 gives the whole variable domain GAGVSQSPSNKVTEKGKDVELRCDPISGHTALYWYRQSLGQGLEFLIYFQGNSAPDKSGLPSDRFSAERTGGSVSTLTIQRTQQEDSAVYLCASSLGDRETQYFGPGTRLLVL.

The chain has TRBV5-5 and TRBJ1-2; 10 bases line up with TRBD1. V gave up 4 bases and J gave up 3 bases; unmatched junction bases: 3. There are 14 residues in the CDR3. Germline-derived CDR1 and CDR2 are SGHKS and YYEKEE (reference sequence). The CDR3 sequence: CASSLGTGDYGYTF. As DNA, the CDR3 is TGTGCCAGCAGCCTGGGGACAGGGGACTATGGCTACACCTTC.

This chain links TRBV9 with TRBJ2-7; a weak D match, TRBD2 (5 bases). The CDR3 is 14 amino acids. CDR1 SGDLS and CDR2 YYNGEE come from the germline V gene. With 4 bases removed from V and 9 bases from J, the gap between germline ends came to 20 bases. CDR3 loop: CASSPADFLGGQYF. The CDR3 DNA follows: TGTGCCAGCAGCCCAGCGGACTTCCTCGGAGGGCAGTACTTC.

This clonotype was picked up a small number of times. V is TRBV6-5 and J is TRBJ2-7, with D uncertain. Germline V CDR1 and CDR2: MNHEY, SVGAGI. Trimming pared 0 bases from V and 5 bases from J, leaving 11 bases between. CDR3 length: 14 residues. CDR3 amino acids: CASSYSAGSHEQYF. CDR3 in DNA: TGTGCCAGCAGTTACTCGGCAGGTTCCCACGAGCAGTACTTC.

The rearrangement uses TRBV6-8 and TRBJ2-3, with TRBD2 matching over 13 bases. Per the germline V gene, CDR1 is MNHGY and CDR2 is SAAAGT. This CDR3 is built from 19 residues. J lost 6 bases, V lost 2 bases, and 14 bases had no gene match. The CDR3 here is CASSYRPMTSGGIGDTQYF. The CDR3 DNA follows: TGTGCCAGCAGTTACAGGCCGATGACTAGCGGGGGGATCGGGGATACGCAGTATTTT.

This clonotype was recorded a few times. The chain uses TRBV11-2 and TRBJ1-1, with D unclear. Germline-derived CDR1 and CDR2 are SGHAT and FQNNGV. Trimming took 4 bases from V and 0 from J, leaving 12 bases between them. The CDR3 covers 15 residues. CDR3 nucleotides: TGTGCCAGCAGCTCTGGGTATGGGCTGAACACTGAAGCTTTCTTT. As protein: CASSSGYGLNTEAFF.

This clonotype has only a few counts. The junction and the germline gene differ at one end; a read error may be behind it. Here the CDR3 DNA reads TGTGTCAGCAATCCTTCCGGGACAGGGGGCGGCTATGGCTACACCTTC. Protein sequence: CVSNPSGTGGGYGYTF. This chain joins TRBV27 and TRBJ1-2; 12 bases map to TRBD1. Germline lookup yields CDR1 MNHEY and CDR2 SMNVEV (reference sequence). This CDR3 has 16 amino acids.